This T cell receptor beta chain was recorded in a study of chemoradiotherapy in HPV16-positive cancers (dated by TCRdb to between 2021 and 2022). General notes on the study: Functional T-cell assays on cells from a couple of HPV16-positive patients defined candidate HPV-specific T-cell clones and common TCR motifs. The study set out to ask whether T-cell immunity against the HPV oncoproteins E6 and E7 changes over the course of chemoradiotherapy and whether that immunity affects survival. Next, the candidate HPV-specific TCRs and motifs were followed in TCR repertoires from around 87 patients with HPV-related cancers. The paper's findings and limits, for the study overall: Expansion of candidate HPV-specific clones and E7-related TCR motifs was observed in the tumor microenvironment during treatment, whereas no such expansion was observed for non-HPV-specific T cells. In HPV16-positive patients, expansion of HPV-responsive T cells during chemoradiotherapy was found to be associated with improved recurrence-free survival. Only a couple of HPV16-positive patients were used to derive the functional definition of HPV-specific T cells, and the survival association was reported for HPV16-positive patients.

The CDR3 covers 11 residues, taking in both the cysteine and the phenylalanine. The DNA shown is the 33-base CDR3, in frame from base 1. CDR1 is given as GTSNPN and CDR2 as SVGIG, both from the germline V gene (reference sequence). The junction carries 4 bases between V and J, which are trimmed by 2 bases and 3 bases respectively. This clone appeared a few times. No cognate antigen has been identified for it. Base-call qualities are not available, and no considerably larger clone is one nucleotide away. Libraries were constructed by the immunoSEQ multiplex PCR assay. Here the immuneACCESS table is served through TCRdb, limited to in-frame sequences with V and J called. Missing clones are a known gap in these copies; in checked studies unresolved V genes cover under half, and the rest lacks a known reason. The sample records around 12,000 clones, roughly 63% of which are singletons. The ten top clones hold about 20% of the sample.

Repertoires were sampled repeatedly over the course of chemoradiotherapy, so clonal expansion could be followed in the tumor microenvironment. The specimen was obtained from a patient who underwent chemoradiotherapy. Recombination joined TRBV30 with TRBJ1-1, with the identity of the D gene unclear. This receptor was obtained from a human donor with HPV-associated anogenital cancer. At the DNA level, the sequence is TGTGCCTGGAGTCACGACACTGAAGCTTTCTTT. This gives the protein CAWSHDTEAFF.